The next 30 T cell receptor beta chains were all read from a single sample in a study of blood T cells in healthy people across ages. For the second PCR, which ran for about 7 to 11 cycles, a sample-barcoded 5' primer and a J-beta primer mix were used. TCRdb called the 5' RACE reads again in MiXCR, with one record for every CDR3 protein. The table records 540,000 or so distinct CDR3 sequences, about 45% of them present only once. The sample was blood. These receptors were taken from a man older than 75 in good health.

This clonotype has a single count. V usage is TRBV20-1 and J usage is TRBJ2-7; 7 bases match TRBD2. The CDR3 extends over 14 amino acids. Trimming cost V 3 bases and J 7 bases; bases outside gene matches: 12. CDR1 and CDR2 (germline): DFQATT, SNEGSKA (reference sequence). The CDR3 DNA sequence: TGCAGTGCTAGGAGGAGCGGGGCCTACAATGAGCAGTACTTC. Translated, it gives CSARRSGAYNEQYF.

The CDR3 DNA follows: TGTGCCAGCAGCGTCCTCGGGACAGCAGACTATGGCTACACCTTC. Translated, it gives CASSVLGTADYGYTF. The V and J genes are TRBV9 and TRBJ1-2, with 7 positions matching TRBD1. The CDR3 runs to 15 residues. CDR1 and CDR2 (germline): SGDLS, YYNGEE. Germline trimming cut 2 bases from V and 3 bases from J; bases unmatched to any gene: 7.

CDR3 in amino acids: CASSVAGMSNEQYF. For the CDR3, the DNA is TGTGCCAGCAGCGTAGCAGGGATGAGCAACGAGCAGTACTTC. The chain links TRBV9 to TRBJ2-7; D possibly corresponds to TRBD1 (5 bases). CDR1 and CDR2 (germline): SGDLS, YYNGEE. CDR3 length: 14 residues. Trimming removed 0 bases from V and 5 bases from J, with 12 bases in between.

V and J are TRBV12-3 or TRBV12-4 and TRBJ2-4; D may be TRBD1 or TRBD2 (5 bases each). V was pared by 5 bases and J by 1 base, with 18 bases between. The CDR3 loop spans 17 amino acids. The CDR3 coding sequence is TGTGCCAGCAGTCTCACCGGGGCCAAAGGGGCCAAAAACATTCAGTACTTC. It yields the protein CASSLTGAKGAKNIQYF.

This chain connects TRBV20-1 to TRBJ2-7; TRBD2 agrees at 9 bases. The closer fit of TRBJ2-5 to the DNA end suggests the J call may be wrong. The CDR3 sequence is 16 residues long. CDR1 and CDR2 from the germline V gene are DFQATT and SNEGSKA (reference sequence). CDR3 in amino acids: CSARDPSASGEETQYF. CDR3 nucleotide sequence: TGCAGTGCTAGAGATCCGTCGGCTAGCGGGGAAGAGACCCAGTACTTC.

This clonotype has a handful of counts. This chain links TRBV10-3 with TRBJ2-1; D is unresolved. The germline CDR1 and CDR2 sequences are ENHRY and SYGVKD. V gave up 5 bases and J gave up 10 bases, with 15 bases separating them. This CDR3 contains 13 residues. The CDR3 here is CAISNFSSYEQFF. CDR3 nucleotides: TGTGCCATCAGTAATTTTAGTAGTTACGAGCAGTTCTTC.

J is TRBJ2-1 and V is TRBV7-9; no definite D call. In germline, CDR1 is SEHNR, CDR2 FQNEAQ (reference sequence). CDR3 size: 16 residues. The ends were cut back, 4 bases at V and 10 bases at J, with 23 bases in the middle. The CDR3 bases are TGTGCCAGCAGCTCACCTGGACGCCCGAGCTCCTACGAGCAGTTCTTC. Amino acids: CASSSPGRPSSYEQFF.

The V call is TRBV7-2, the J call TRBJ1-6, with D unresolved. The ends were cut back, 5 bases at V and 0 bases at J, with 11 bases in the middle. This CDR3 has 16 amino acids. Germline values: CDR1 SGHTA, CDR2 FQGNSA. The chain's CDR3 is CASSPQPSSYNSPLHF. The CDR3, as DNA: TGTGCCAGCAGCCCCCAGCCCAGCTCCTATAATTCACCCCTCCACTTT.

To note about this clonotype: A much larger clone lies a single base off, so this may be a read error. The V and J genes are TRBV6-5 and TRBJ1-6; D is undetermined. V was shortened by 0 bases and J by 9 bases, with 15 bases between the two germline ends. The CDR3 runs 16 residues. CDR1 MNHEY and CDR2 SVGAGI come from the germline V gene. CDR3 sequence (DNA): TGTGCCAGCAGTTACTCGGCAGGCGGCCTCGCTTCACCCCTCCACTTT. Residues: CASSYSAGGLASPLHF.

The chain links TRBV20-1 to TRBJ2-3; D perhaps matches TRBD1 (6 bases). V lost 3 bases and J 14 bases, leaving 18 bases between the germline ends. Germline loops: CDR1 DFQATT, CDR2 SNEGSKA (reference sequence). The CDR3 extends over 12 amino acids. CDR3 DNA sequence: TGCAGTGCTAGCGCCCCACAGGGAGACGCGTATTTT. It yields the protein CSASAPQGDAYF.

The V and J genes are TRBV29-1 and TRBJ2-5, with a tentative D call TRBD1 (6 bases). Germline V CDR1 and CDR2: SQVTM, ANQGSEA. This CDR3 contains 13 residues. Trimming removed 7 bases at V and 1 base at J, with 13 bases between. CDR3 loop: CSAPMTGQETQYF. CDR3 in DNA: TGCAGCGCCCCGATGACAGGCCAAGAGACCCAGTACTTC.

The V call is TRBV4-3, the J call TRBJ2-1; tentative D call: TRBD2 (5 bases). V shed 0 bases and J shed 8 bases, with 17 bases lying between them. The germline CDR1 and CDR2 sequences are LGHNA and YSLEER. CDR3 size: 16 residues. CDR3 DNA: TGCGCCAGCAGCCAAGATGGGCGGGCACCTTTCCATGAGCAGTTCTTC. It translates to CASSQDGRAPFHEQFF.

On this clonotype: The junction differs from germline at one of its ends, possibly a read error. The chain uses TRBV6-5 and TRBJ2-1; D is unresolved. CDR1 is MNHEY and CDR2 is SVGAGI in the germline V gene. The CDR3 is made up of 12 amino acids. CDR3 sequence reads: CASRSTYNEQFF. The CDR3 coding sequence is TGTGCCAGCAGGTCCACCTACAACGAGCAGTTCTTC.

The chain uses TRBV4-1 and TRBJ2-1; weak D call: TRBD2 (6 bases). This CDR3 is built from 15 residues. V lost 0 bases to trimming and J lost 5 bases, with 11 bases between them. Germline CDR1 is MGHRA and CDR2 is YSYEKL. The CDR3 DNA reads as TGCGCCAGCAGCCAAGAGGGCGGGGAGAACAATGAGCAGTTCTTC. This encodes CASSQEGGENNEQFF.

The chain combines TRBV9 with TRBJ2-7, with a weak D call TRBD2 (5 bases). Deletions cut 0 bases from V and 5 bases from J, with 9 bases between. This CDR3 is 13 amino acids long. CDR1 and CDR2 from the germline V gene are SGDLS and YYNGEE. This chain's CDR3 is CASSVVPEDEQYF. The CDR3 region has the DNA TGTGCCAGCAGCGTAGTCCCGGAGGACGAGCAGTACTTC.

The gene calls are TRBV20-1 and TRBJ2-7, with D possibly matching TRBD2 (6 bases). The germline V gene has CDR1 DFQATT and CDR2 SNEGSKA (reference sequence). V was pared by 1 base and J by 2 bases, with 18 bases between. The CDR3 extends over 16 amino acids. Here the CDR3 reads CSARGPWGDHTYEQYF. CDR3 DNA: TGCAGTGCTAGAGGCCCCTGGGGGGACCATACCTACGAGCAGTACTTC.

In this sample, this clonotype turned up a few times. J is TRBJ2-1 and V is TRBV20-1, with TRBD2 identical over 7 bases. Germline CDR1 and CDR2: DFQATT and SNEGSKA (reference sequence). The CDR3 extends over 15 amino acids. The trim removed 3 bases at V and 5 bases at J, leaving 10 bases unmatched. As DNA, the CDR3 is TGCAGTGCTAGCGGGGAGGGAACCTTAAACAATGAGCAGTTCTTC. It codes for CSASGEGTLNNEQFF.

The J gene is TRBJ1-2, the V gene TRBV5-1; D is ambiguous. The V and J ends lost 0 bases and 1 base respectively, with 10 bases between them. The CDR3 runs to 15 residues. Germline V lookup: CDR1 SGHRS, CDR2 YFSETQ. The CDR3 bases are TGCGCCAGCAGCTTGGTTCCTGGAAGTAACTATGGCTACACCTTC. This codes for CASSLVPGSNYGYTF.

The sample holds a few counts of this clonotype. The chain uses TRBV20-1 and TRBJ2-3; 11 bases map to TRBD2. The CDR3 has 15 amino acids. V gave up 8 bases and J gave up 9 bases; unmatched junction bases: 16. Germline CDR1 and CDR2: DFQATT and SNEGSKA (reference sequence). The CDR3 here is CSPLEGLAVQGTQYF. CDR3 in DNA: TGCAGTCCGCTGGAGGGACTAGCGGTACAGGGGACGCAGTATTTT.

Only a few counts were recorded for this clonotype. This chain uses TRBV3-1 with TRBJ2-7; 16 positions agree with TRBD2. The germline gives CDR1 LGHDT, CDR2 YNNKEL (reference sequence). J lost 2 bases, V lost 4 bases, and 2 bases had no gene match. This CDR3 spans 16 amino acids. The chain's CDR3 is CASSPGLAGGTYEQYF. As DNA, the CDR3 is TGTGCCAGCAGCCCGGGACTAGCGGGGGGGACCTACGAGCAGTACTTC.

Of note for this clonotype: A much larger clone differs by one base, so this may be a read error. The genes are TRBV6-5 and TRBJ2-7; the D gene is possibly TRBD1 (6 bases). Trimming pared 0 bases from V and 7 bases from J, leaving 22 bases between. The CDR3 is made up of 17 amino acids. CDR1 is MNHEY and CDR2 is SVGAGI in the germline V gene. The CDR3 loop reads CASSYSKGVAWFNEQYF. CDR3 DNA sequence: TGTGCCAGCAGTTACTCGAAGGGGGTCGCGTGGTTCAATGAGCAGTACTTC.

V is TRBV28 and J is TRBJ2-7; 9 bases fit TRBD1. CDR1 is MDHEN and CDR2 is SYDVKM in the germline V gene. J was trimmed by 7 bases and V by 5 bases; bases with no gene match: 12. There are 15 residues in the CDR3. CDR3 protein: CASSNGQGWYNEQYF. The CDR3 DNA reads as TGTGCCAGCAGTAACGGACAGGGGTGGTACAATGAGCAGTACTTC.

On this clonotype: The conserved phenylalanine or tryptophan is not found at the CDR3 terminus, so this likely reflects a read error. The V and J genes are TRBV7-2 and TRBJ2-5; tentative D call: TRBD2 (5 bases). The CDR3 runs to 13 residues. Trimming took off 4 bases at V and 3 bases at J, with 9 bases between the two ends. Germline V CDR1 and CDR2: SGHTA, FQGNSA. CDR3 loop: CASSSGFEETQYI. In nucleotides, the CDR3 is TGTGCCAGCAGCTCGGGGTTTGAAGAGACCCAGTACATC.

V is TRBV7-3 and J is TRBJ2-4, with D tentatively TRBD2 (5 bases). The CDR3 runs to 13 residues. Germline CDR1 and CDR2: SGHTA and FQGTGA. Trimming removed 0 bases at V and 9 bases at J, with 9 bases between. The CDR3 region is CASSLTIGSIQYF. CDR3 in DNA: TGTGCCAGCAGCTTAACGATTGGGAGCATTCAGTACTTC.

V usage is TRBV7-2 and J usage is TRBJ2-2; D may correspond to TRBD1 or TRBD2 (5 bases each). Germline CDR1 and CDR2: SGHTA and FQGNSA. Between the trimmed V and J ends, which lost 5 bases and 7 bases, there was a span of 14 bases. The CDR3 has 14 residues. CDR3 loop: CASSHLVGGGELFF. The CDR3 DNA is TGTGCCAGCAGCCACTTAGTTGGGGGCGGGGAGCTGTTTTTT.

J is TRBJ2-1 and V is TRBV20-1, with D perhaps TRBD1 (6 bases). The CDR3 sequence is 13 residues long. Germline values: CDR1 DFQATT, CDR2 SNEGSKA (reference sequence). Trimming shortened V by 4 bases and J by 5 bases, and 12 bases separated the two germline ends. The CDR3 coding sequence is TGCAGTGCTATCCGGACAGCAAACAATGAGCAGTTCTTC. Protein: CSAIRTANNEQFF.

The CDR3 DNA reads TGTGCCATCAGAGGACAGCTGAACACTGAAGCTTTCTTT. It is translated as CAIRGQLNTEAFF. V gene TRBV10-3 combines with J gene TRBJ1-1, with D tentatively TRBD1 (6 bases). The germline gives CDR1 ENHRY, CDR2 SYGVKD. V was cut by 6 bases and J by 0 bases, with 8 bases left in between. The CDR3 extends over 13 amino acids.

The sample holds a few counts of this clonotype. V usage is TRBV7-3 and J usage is TRBJ2-1; 8 bases map to TRBD2. CDR3 size: 15 residues. Per germline, CDR1 SGHTA and CDR2 FQGTGA. Germline trimming cut 1 base from V and 3 bases from J; bases unmatched to any gene: 2. The CDR3 nucleotides read TGTGCCAGCAGCTTAAACGGGAGGGGCTACAATGAGCAGTTCTTC. This encodes CASSLNGRGYNEQFF.

The J gene is TRBJ1-1, the V gene TRBV9; D is unclear. The germline V and J ends were trimmed by 0 bases and 4 bases, with 13 bases remaining between them. The length of the CDR3 is 15 residues. Germline loops: CDR1 SGDLS, CDR2 YYNGEE. This CDR3 reads CASSVEVGLGTEAFF. DNA for the CDR3: TGTGCCAGCAGCGTAGAAGTAGGGCTGGGCACTGAAGCTTTCTTT.

This clonotype has more than one count but fewer than ten. This chain joins TRBV20-1 and TRBJ2-2; no clear D gene. The CDR3 runs 13 residues. Trimming shortened V by 6 bases and J by 5 bases, and 13 bases separated the two germline ends. Germline assignment: CDR1 DFQATT and CDR2 SNEGSKA (reference sequence). The CDR3 DNA sequence: TGCAGTGCCGCCGGTCGAGGAACCGGGGAGCTGTTTTTT. Its protein product is CSAAGRGTGELFF.